This T cell receptor beta chain emerged from a study of shared clonotypes between healthy human individuals. Sequenced by immunoSEQ multiplex PCR; TCRdb stores in-frame clones only, minus some. Among 2.3 million or so clones listed, just over 90% were seen once. This CDR3 comprises 15 residues. V lost 6 bases and J lost 2, with 13 bases in between. Looked up from germline, CDR1 is MDHEN and CDR2 is SYDVKM. The sequenced sample was naive CD4+ T cells from PBMCs. The subset denotes: CD45RA+ positively selected. The sequence was obtained from a man aged 18 to 30 in good health. Some clones in this sample may be carry-over from other donors' samples. J is TRBJ2-2 and V is TRBV28, with D tentatively TRBD1 or TRBD2 (5 bases each). CDR3 coding DNA: TGTGCCAGCAGCTTGCACGGGGCCAACACCGGGGAGCTGTTTTTT. It yields the protein CASSLHGANTGELFF. Drawing the rest from reference TRBV28 and TRBJ2-2, the complete variable domain is DVKVTQSSRYLVKRTGEKVFLECVQDMDHENMFWYRQDPGLGLRLIYFSYDVKMKEKGDIPEGYSVSREKKERFSLILESASTNQTSMYLCASSLHGANTGELFFGEGSRLTVL.